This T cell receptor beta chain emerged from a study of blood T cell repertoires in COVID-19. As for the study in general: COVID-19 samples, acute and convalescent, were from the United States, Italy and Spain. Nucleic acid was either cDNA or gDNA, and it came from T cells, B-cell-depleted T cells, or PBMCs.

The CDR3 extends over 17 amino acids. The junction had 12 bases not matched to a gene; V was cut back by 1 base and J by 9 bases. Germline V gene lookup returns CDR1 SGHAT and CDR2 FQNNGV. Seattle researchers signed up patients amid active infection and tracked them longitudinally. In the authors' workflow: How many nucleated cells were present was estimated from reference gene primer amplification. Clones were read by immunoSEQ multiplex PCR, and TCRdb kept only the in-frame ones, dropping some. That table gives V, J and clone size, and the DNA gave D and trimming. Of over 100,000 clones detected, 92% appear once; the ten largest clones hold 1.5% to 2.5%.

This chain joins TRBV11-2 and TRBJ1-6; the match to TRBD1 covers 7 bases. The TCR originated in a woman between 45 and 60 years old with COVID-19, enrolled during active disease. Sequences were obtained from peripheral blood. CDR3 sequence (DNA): TGTGCCAGCAGCTTAGGTATTCGACAGGGAAGCCGTTCACCCCTCCACTTT. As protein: CASSLGIRQGSRSPLHF.